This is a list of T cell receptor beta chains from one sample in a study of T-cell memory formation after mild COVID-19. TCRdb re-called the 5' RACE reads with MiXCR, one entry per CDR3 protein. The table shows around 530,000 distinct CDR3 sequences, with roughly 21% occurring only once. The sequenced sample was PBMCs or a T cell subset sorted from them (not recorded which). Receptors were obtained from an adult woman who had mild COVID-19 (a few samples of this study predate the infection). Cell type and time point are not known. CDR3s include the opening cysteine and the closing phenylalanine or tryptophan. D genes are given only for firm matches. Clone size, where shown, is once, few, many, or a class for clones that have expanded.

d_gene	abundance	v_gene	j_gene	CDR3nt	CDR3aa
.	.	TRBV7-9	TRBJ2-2	TGTGCCAGCGGACCGCGTCGGGCTGGAGGCTACGGGGAGCTGTTTTTT	CASGPRRAGGYGELFF
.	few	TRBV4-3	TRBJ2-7	TGCGCCAGCAGCCAAGATAATGTTCCAGGCTACGAGCAGTACTTC	CASSQDNVPGYEQYF
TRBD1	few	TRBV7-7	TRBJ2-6	TGTGCTAGCAGCAAGGGGGGACAGGCCCTCTCTGGGGCCAACGTCCTGACTTTC	CASSKGGQALSGANVLTF
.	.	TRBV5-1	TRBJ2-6	TGCGCCAGCAGCTTGGCATGGGACCAGACTTGGTCTGGGGCCAACGTCCTGACTTTC	CASSLAWDQTWSGANVLTF
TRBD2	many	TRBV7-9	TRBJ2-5	TGTGCCAGCAGCTCCGCTAGCGGGGGGCCGGAGACCCAGTACTTC	CASSSASGGPETQYF
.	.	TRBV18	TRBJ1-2	TGTGCCAGCTCACCACTGGAGGGCGGGGGCTACACCTTC	CASSPLEGGGYTF
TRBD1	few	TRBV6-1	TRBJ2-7	TGTGCCAGCATTCGGGACAGGGTCCACTACGAGCAGTACTTC	CASIRDRVHYEQYF
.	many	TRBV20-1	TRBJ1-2	TGCAGTGCAAGGGCGTCTAACTATGGCTACACCTTC	CSARASNYGYTF
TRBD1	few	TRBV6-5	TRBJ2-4	TGTGCCAGCAGTTACTCGACCGGGACAGAGTACTTC	CASSYSTGTEYF
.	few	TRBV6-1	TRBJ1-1	TGTGCCAGCAGTGAAAGGCGCGGGGCTTTGGGCACTGAAGCTTTCTTT	CASSERRGALGTEAFF
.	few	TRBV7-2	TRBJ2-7	TGTGCCAGCAGCTTAAACGGGGCAAGCTCCTACGAGCAGTACTTC	CASSLNGASSYEQYF
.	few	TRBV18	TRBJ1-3	TGTGCCAGCTCGTCCGGGACGTACTCTGGAAACACCATATATTTT	CASSSGTYSGNTIYF
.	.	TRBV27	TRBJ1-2	TGTGCCAGCAGTTTACGGTTCGGCAGTAAAGTCCCGACTGGCTACACCTTC	CASSLRFGSKVPTGYTF
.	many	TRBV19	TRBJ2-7	TGCGCCAGCAGCCCTGGACGTTCCTACGAGCAGTACTTC	CASSPGRSYEQYF
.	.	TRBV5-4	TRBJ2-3	TGTGCCAGCAGCTTGGCACTAGCCGCAGATACGCAGTATTTT	CASSLALAADTQYF
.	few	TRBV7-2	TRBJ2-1	TGTGCCAGCAGCTTAGCGCATAGTCTGCCAGATGAGCAGTTCTTC	CASSLAHSLPDEQFF
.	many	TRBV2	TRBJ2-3	TGTGCCAGCAAAGGGGCAGACACTAGCACAGATACGCAGTATTTT	CASKGADTSTDTQYF
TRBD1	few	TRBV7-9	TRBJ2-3	TGTGCCAGCAGCTTAGTCACCGGGACAGCCCTCTATTCCACAGATACGCAGTATTTT	CASSLVTGTALYSTDTQYF
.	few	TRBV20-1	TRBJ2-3	TGCAGTGCTAGAGGACTACTCACAGATACGCAGTATTTT	CSARGLLTDTQYF
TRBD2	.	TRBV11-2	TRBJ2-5	TGTGCCAGCAGCCACGGGTGGAACCGGGGGGGAACGCAAGAGACCCAGTACTTC	CASSHGWNRGGTQETQYF
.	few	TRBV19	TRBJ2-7	TGTGCCAGTAGTATAGATCACGACTACGAGCAGTACTTC	CASSIDHDYEQYF
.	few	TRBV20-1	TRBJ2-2	TGCAGTGCTAGAGTGGGAACCGGGGAGCTGTTTTTT	CSARVGTGELFF
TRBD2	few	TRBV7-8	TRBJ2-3	TGTGCCAGCAGCTTAGATGGTAGCGGGTCTAGCACAGATACGCAGTATTTT	CASSLDGSGSSTDTQYF
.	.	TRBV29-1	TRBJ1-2	TGCAGCGTTGAAATAGGGGACGGCTATGGCTACACCTTC	CSVEIGDGYGYTF
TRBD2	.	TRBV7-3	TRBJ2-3	TGTGCCAGCAGCCTAGGGACTAGCATAGATACGCAGTATTTT	CASSLGTSIDTQYF
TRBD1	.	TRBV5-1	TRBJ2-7	TGCGCCAGCAGCTCCCGGACAGGGGGCTTCTACGAGCAGTACTTC	CASSSRTGGFYEQYF
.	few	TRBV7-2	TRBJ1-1	TGTGCCAGCAGCTTTATGGGTGGGACTGAAGCTTTCTTT	CASSFMGGTEAFF
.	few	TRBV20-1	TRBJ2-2	TGCAGTGCTGGCCCTGGGCCGCGGCTCAACACCGGGGAGCTGTTTTTT	CSAGPGPRLNTGELFF
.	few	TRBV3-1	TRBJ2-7	TGTGCCAGCAGCCCACAGGGAGGGTCCCTTCGCGAGCAGTACTTC	CASSPQGGSLREQYF
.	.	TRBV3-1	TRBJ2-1	TGTGCCAGCAGCCGTTTGACAGGGACGGGGGATGGAGTCTACAATGAGCAGTTCTTC	CASSRLTGTGDGVYNEQFF
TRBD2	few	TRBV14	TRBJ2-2	TGTGCCAGCAGCCAAGATGAACTAGCGGGAGGTCGAATCACCGGGGAGCTGTTTTTT	CASSQDELAGGRITGELFF
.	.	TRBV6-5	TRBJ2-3	TGTGCCAGCTGCCCCTTGCCGTTGGGTACGCAGTATTTT	CASCPLPLGTQYF
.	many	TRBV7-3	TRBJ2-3	TGCGCCAGCAGCCGGGGACTCACAGATACGCAGTATTTT	CASSRGLTDTQYF
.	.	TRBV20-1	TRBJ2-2	TGCAGTGCTACTAGTGCTCCGAACACCGGGGAGCTGTTTTTT	CSATSAPNTGELFF
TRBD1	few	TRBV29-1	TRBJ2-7	TGCAGCGTTGAAGGACCGGGACAGGGGATAACCTACGAGCAGTACTTC	CSVEGPGQGITYEQYF
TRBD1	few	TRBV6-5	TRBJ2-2	TGTGCCAGCAGTTACCTGTCGACAGGGGTTGCCGGGGAGCTGTTTTTT	CASSYLSTGVAGELFF
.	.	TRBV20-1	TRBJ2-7	TGCAGTGCTAGAGGGCGGCTAAGCTCCTACGAGCAGTACTTC	CSARGRLSSYEQYF